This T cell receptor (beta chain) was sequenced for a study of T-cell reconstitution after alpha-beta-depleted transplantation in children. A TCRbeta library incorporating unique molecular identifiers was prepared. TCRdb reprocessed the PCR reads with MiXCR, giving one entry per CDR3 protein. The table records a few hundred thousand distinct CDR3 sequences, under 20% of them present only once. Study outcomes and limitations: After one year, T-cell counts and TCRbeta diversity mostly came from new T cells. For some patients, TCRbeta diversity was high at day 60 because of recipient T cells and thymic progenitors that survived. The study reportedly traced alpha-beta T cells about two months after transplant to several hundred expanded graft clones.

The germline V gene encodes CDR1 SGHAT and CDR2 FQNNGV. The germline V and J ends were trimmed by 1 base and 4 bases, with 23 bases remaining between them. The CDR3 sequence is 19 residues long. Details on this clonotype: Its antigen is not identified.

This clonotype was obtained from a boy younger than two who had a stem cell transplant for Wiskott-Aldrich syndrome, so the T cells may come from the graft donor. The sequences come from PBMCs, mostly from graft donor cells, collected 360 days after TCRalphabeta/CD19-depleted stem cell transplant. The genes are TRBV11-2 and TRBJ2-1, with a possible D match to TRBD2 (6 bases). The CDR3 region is CASSLGGFGTTRAYNEQFF. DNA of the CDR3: TGTGCCAGCAGCTTAGGAGGGTTCGGGACGACTAGGGCTTACAATGAGCAGTTCTTC.